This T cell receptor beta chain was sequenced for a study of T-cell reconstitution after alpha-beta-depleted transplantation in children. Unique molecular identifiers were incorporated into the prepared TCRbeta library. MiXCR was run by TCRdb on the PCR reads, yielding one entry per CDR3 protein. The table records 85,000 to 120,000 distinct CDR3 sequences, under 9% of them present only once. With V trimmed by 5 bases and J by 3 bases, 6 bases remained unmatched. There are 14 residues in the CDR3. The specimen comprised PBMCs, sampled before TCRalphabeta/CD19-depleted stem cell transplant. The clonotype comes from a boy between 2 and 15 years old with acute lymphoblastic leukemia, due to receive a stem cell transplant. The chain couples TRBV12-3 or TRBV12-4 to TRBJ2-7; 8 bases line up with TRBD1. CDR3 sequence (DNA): TGTGCCAGCAGTCCTAGGACAGGGTACTACGAGCAGTACTTC. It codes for CASSPRTGYYEQYF.